The 27 T cell receptor beta chains in this list originate from one sample, sequenced in a study of T cells after posttransplantation cyclophosphamide. Sequencing was performed with immunoSEQ multiplex PCR; in TCRdb, only in-frame clones are kept and a portion is missing. This sample comprises 25,000 to 35,000 clones, none seen once only. The sample taken for sequencing was PBMCs. The receptor source for this set is a young woman in good health and a related stem cell transplant donor.

The sample holds many counts of this clone. J is TRBJ1-3 and V is TRBV9; no reliable D call. V was cut by 0 bases and J by 0 bases, with 4 bases left in between. This CDR3 is built from 14 residues. Germline CDR1 and CDR2: SGDLS and YYNGEE. This CDR3 reads CASSVASSGNTIYF. In nucleotides, the CDR3 is TGTGCCAGCAGCGTAGCCAGCTCTGGAAACACCATATATTTT. Using reference TRBV9 and TRBJ1-3 for the parts outside the CDR3, the full variable domain is DSGVTQTPKHLITATGQRVTLRCSPRSGDLSVYWYQQSLDQGLQFLIQYYNGEERAKGNILERFSAQQFPDLHSELNLSSLELGDSALYFCASSVASSGNTIYFGEGSWLTVV.

This clone was seen at least ten times. The V and J genes are TRBV4-3 and TRBJ1-1; D gene unclear. V shed 0 bases and J shed 0 bases, with 11 bases lying between them. The CDR3 runs to 16 residues. CDR1 LGHNA and CDR2 YSLEER come from the germline V gene. The CDR3 loop is CASSQDTRRVNTEAFF. The CDR3 bases are TGCGCCAGCAGCCAAGATACAAGACGGGTGAACACTGAAGCTTTCTTT.

CDR3 sequence (DNA): TGTGCTAGTGCTCCCTCGACAGGGGTTAATTCACCCCTCCACTTT. Translated: CASAPSTGVNSPLHF. The gene calls are TRBV12-5 and TRBJ1-6; 8 bases map to TRBD1. Germline CDR1 and CDR2: LGHNT and FRNRAP. With V trimmed by 7 bases and J by 6 bases, 8 bases remained unmatched. The CDR3 has 15 amino acids.

This clone was seen repeatedly, ten times or more. V gene TRBV5-5 combines with J gene TRBJ1-1; maybe TRBD1 (5 bases). The CDR3 has 13 amino acids. V gave up 5 bases and J gave up 5 bases, with 13 bases separating them. CDR1 is SGHKS and CDR2 is YYEKEE in the germline V gene (reference sequence). Here the CDR3 DNA reads TGTGCCAGCAGACCAGGGTCTGGAACTGAAGCTTTCTTT. Encoded protein: CASRPGSGTEAFF. The full variable domain, its missing parts supplied by reference TRBV5-5 and TRBJ1-1, is DAGVTQSPTHLIKTRGQQVTLRCSPISGHKSVSWYQQVLGQGPQFIFQYYEKEERGRGNFPDRFSARQFPNYSSELNVNALLLGDSALYLCASRPGSGTEAFFGQGTRLTVV.

This clone was found many times. The chain uses TRBV5-1 and TRBJ1-1; TRBD1 might be the D (5 bases). Per the germline V gene, CDR1 is SGHRS and CDR2 is YFSETQ. The CDR3 runs to 18 residues. V lost 3 bases and J 0 bases, leaving 21 bases between the germline ends. The CDR3 is CASSSLNVRGGLNTEAFF. The DNA of the CDR3 is TGCGCCAGCAGCTCACTGAATGTAAGGGGAGGGCTGAACACTGAAGCTTTCTTT.

The rearrangement uses TRBV7-2 and TRBJ2-5; the D gene is possibly TRBD2 (7 bases). Trimming left V 3 bases short and J 4 bases short, with 24 bases between. From germline, CDR1 is SGHTA and CDR2 FQGNSA. This CDR3 region has 18 residues. CDR3: CASSLGRRWRGPGETQYF. The CDR3 DNA sequence: TGTGCCAGCAGCTTGGGGAGAAGGTGGCGGGGGCCTGGAGAGACCCAGTACTTC.

The sample holds many counts of this clone. V usage is TRBV19 and J usage is TRBJ1-1, with TRBD1 matching 7 bases. This CDR3 region has 12 residues. Germline assignment: CDR1 LNHDA and CDR2 SQIVND (reference sequence). The V segment lost 6 bases and the J segment 9 bases; nucleotides outside the gene matches: 7. This CDR3 is CASSSGQFKAFF. For the CDR3, the DNA is TGTGCCAGTAGCTCGGGACAGTTCAAAGCTTTCTTT.

This clone was seen a handful of times. This rearrangement joins TRBV6-1 to TRBJ2-7; 8 positions match TRBD2. Trimming removed 3 bases from V and 1 base from J; junction bases left unmatched: 14. This CDR3 contains 18 residues. CDR1 is MNHNS and CDR2 is SASEGT in the germline V gene. CDR3 sequence: CASSDWSRGGYQSYEQYF. DNA for the CDR3: TGTGCCAGCAGTGACTGGTCCCGGGGGGGCTACCAATCCTACGAGCAGTACTTC.

Ten or more counts support this clone. The chain couples TRBV6-2 or TRBV6-3 to TRBJ2-5, with 8 nucleotides matching TRBD2. CDR3 length equals 15 residues. Germline values: CDR1 MNHEY, CDR2 SVGEGT. Losses at the gene ends were 10 bases for V and 1 base for J; bases not matched to a gene: 11. The CDR3 protein is CATRPQRGTQETQYF. Written as DNA, the CDR3 is TGTGCCACAAGACCCCAGCGGGGGACCCAAGAGACCCAGTACTTC.

In this sample, this clone turned up many times. J is TRBJ1-5 and V is TRBV28; 7 bases line up with TRBD1. Germline CDR1 MDHEN, CDR2 SYDVKM. The CDR3 totals 14 residues. V gave up 1 base and J gave up 5 bases; unmatched junction bases: 2. The CDR3 bases are TGTGCCAGCAGTTTATACAGGGGACATCAGCCCCAGCATTTT. This sequence encodes CASSLYRGHQPQHF.

This clone was observed at least ten times. This chain links TRBV27 with TRBJ1-2; 9 nucleotides line up with TRBD1. The V segment lost 4 bases and the J segment 5 bases; nucleotides outside the gene matches: 8. Germline V gives CDR1 MNHEY, CDR2 SMNVEV (reference sequence). This CDR3 region has 15 residues. CDR3 region: CASSSLGTGKYGYTF. DNA of the CDR3: TGTGCCAGCAGTTCCCTCGGGACAGGGAAATATGGCTACACCTTC.

This clone was counted only a few times. The chain is built from TRBV19 and TRBJ2-7; TRBD2 agrees at 8 bases. This CDR3 spans 15 amino acids. V gave up 9 bases and J gave up 3 bases; unmatched junction bases: 13. CDR1 is LNHDA and CDR2 is SQIVND in the germline V gene (reference sequence). The chain's CDR3 is CASQNSGDHYYEQYF. The CDR3 DNA reads TGTGCCAGCCAGAATAGCGGGGATCACTACTACGAGCAGTACTTC.

This clone was counted ten times or more. This chain connects TRBV19 to TRBJ1-5, with D possibly being TRBD1 (5 bases). V shed 6 bases and J shed 5 bases, with 8 bases lying between them. Germline values: CDR1 LNHDA, CDR2 SQIVND (reference sequence). The CDR3 spans 12 residues. CDR3 loop: CASRQGDQPQHF. The CDR3, as DNA: TGTGCCAGTAGACAAGGGGATCAGCCCCAGCATTTT.

This clone was counted ten times or more. This rearrangement joins TRBV5-6 to TRBJ2-3; 10 nucleotides line up with TRBD2. Trimming took 2 bases from V and 6 from J; bases not matched to a gene: 9. The CDR3 consists of 16 residues. Germline-derived CDR1 and CDR2 are SGHDT and YYEEEE. In DNA, the CDR3 is TGTGCCAGCAGCTTCTCCCTAGCGGGGGTTTGGGATACGCAGTATTTT. Protein product: CASSFSLAGVWDTQYF.

This chain uses TRBV5-1 with TRBJ2-1, with a possible D match to TRBD1 (6 bases). The germline V gene has CDR1 SGHRS and CDR2 YFSETQ. The CDR3 runs to 15 residues. Trimming shortened V by 1 base and J by 5 bases, and 13 bases separated the two germline ends. The CDR3 coding sequence is TGCGCCAGCAGCTTGCGAGGACAGAGTGACAATGAGCAGTTCTTC. It is translated as CASSLRGQSDNEQFF.

This clone was detected a few times. V gene TRBV27 combines with J gene TRBJ1-6; D possibly corresponds to TRBD1 (6 bases). V dropped 5 bases and J dropped 14 bases, with 19 bases sitting between them. The germline gives CDR1 MNHEY, CDR2 SMNVEV (reference sequence). This CDR3 spans 14 amino acids. CDR3 sequence reads: CASSRTTGSLTLHF. In nucleotides, the CDR3 is TGTGCCAGCAGTCGCACCACAGGGTCTCTAACCCTCCACTTT.

This clone was picked up a small number of times. This chain uses TRBV7-8 with TRBJ2-3; 13 bases agree with TRBD2. The CDR3 length is 17 residues. The V gene's germline CDR1 is SGHVS and CDR2 FQNEAQ. V trimming: 0 bases; J trimming: 0 bases; junction bases outside the gene matches: 0. CDR3 residues: CASSLATSGGSTDTQYF. The CDR3 DNA sequence: TGTGCCAGCAGCTTAGCGACTAGCGGGGGGAGCACAGATACGCAGTATTTT. The whole variable domain, remainder taken from reference TRBV7-8 and TRBJ2-3, is GAGVSQSPRYKVAKRGQDVALRCDPISGHVSLFWYQQALGQGPEFLTYFQNEAQLDKSGLPSDRFFAERPEGSVSTLKIQRTQQEDSAVYLCASSLATSGGSTDTQYFGPGTRLTVL.

The chain recombines TRBV28 with TRBJ1-2; D perhaps matches TRBD1 (5 bases). This CDR3 spans 13 amino acids. Trimming took off 6 bases at V and 8 bases at J, with 16 bases between the two ends. Germline-derived CDR1 and CDR2 are MDHEN and SYDVKM. The DNA of the CDR3 is TGTGCCAGCAGCTCTTCAGGGTGGAGCGGCTACACCTTC. Its protein is CASSSSGWSGYTF.

This clone was observed a few times. The V gene is TRBV7-9, the J gene TRBJ1-2; TRBD1 aligns across 7 bases. Germline CDR1 reads SEHNR; CDR2 reads FQNEAQ (reference sequence). The CDR3 covers 14 residues. V lost 1 base and J lost 7; bases outside the gene matches: 6. The DNA of the CDR3 is TGTGCCAGCAGCTTAGTCGAGACAGGGAGTGGCTACACCTTC. Its protein is CASSLVETGSGYTF.

At least ten counts were recorded for this clone. The V call is TRBV7-9, the J call TRBJ2-7; 7 nucleotides line up with TRBD1. Germline V gives CDR1 SEHNR, CDR2 FQNEAQ (reference sequence). The CDR3 loop spans 13 amino acids. The J segment lost 3 bases and the V segment lost 6 bases, leaving 5 bases of the junction unmatched. The CDR3 here is CASRPGQNYEQYF. In nucleotides, the CDR3 is TGTGCCAGCAGGCCGGGACAGAACTACGAGCAGTACTTC.

This clone was detected a few times. The genes are TRBV19 and TRBJ1-1; 7 bases line up with TRBD1. Germline V CDR1 and CDR2: LNHDA, SQIVND (reference sequence). J was trimmed by 1 base and V by 7 bases; bases with no gene match: 15. The CDR3 runs to 17 residues. The CDR3 nucleotides are TGTGCCAGTAAACTCTACTTCACTCGACAGGGGAACACTGAAGCTTTCTTT. Protein: CASKLYFTRQGNTEAFF.

This clone was seen repeatedly, ten times or more. The rearrangement uses TRBV5-1 and TRBJ1-6; D is uncertain. CDR3 length: 18 residues. Germline V lookup: CDR1 SGHRS, CDR2 YFSETQ. Trimming took 1 base from V and 0 from J, leaving 14 bases between them. CDR3 in amino acids: CASSLRSQEDSYNSPLHF. In DNA, the CDR3 is TGCGCCAGCAGCTTGAGATCGCAGGAAGACTCCTATAATTCACCCCTCCACTTT.

This clone was recorded at least ten times. This rearrangement joins TRBV10-3 to TRBJ1-4; D remains ambiguous. Looked up from germline, CDR1 is ENHRY and CDR2 is SYGVKD. The CDR3 spans 13 residues. Trimming took 3 bases from V and 6 from J, leaving 8 bases between them. CDR3 amino acids: CAISEFRDEKLFF. The CDR3 DNA sequence: TGTGCCATCAGTGAATTTAGGGATGAAAAACTGTTTTTT.

This clone has a handful of counts. The chain employs TRBV13 and TRBJ1-1; 7 bases line up with TRBD1. The CDR3 has 15 amino acids. The germline gives CDR1 PRHDT, CDR2 FYEKMQ (reference sequence). Unmatched junction bases numbered 6, after V lost 5 bases and J lost 0 bases. The CDR3: CASSPTGQMNTEAFF. The DNA of the CDR3 is TGTGCCAGCAGCCCCACGGGACAGATGAACACTGAAGCTTTCTTT.

This clone was recorded many times. This rearrangement joins TRBV10-3 to TRBJ2-1, with 9 bases fitting TRBD1. The CDR3 spans 13 residues. J was trimmed by 5 bases and V by 6 bases; bases with no gene match: 2. The V gene's germline CDR1 is ENHRY and CDR2 SYGVKD. DNA for the CDR3: TGTGCCATCAGCGGGACAGGGAACAATGAGCAGTTCTTC. Translated: CAISGTGNNEQFF.

This clone has a count of ten or more. The chain is built from TRBV5-1 and TRBJ1-1; 8 bases fit TRBD1. V dropped 2 bases and J dropped 4; count of bases not matched to a gene: 13. The germline CDR1 and CDR2 sequences are SGHRS and YFSETQ. The CDR3 is 17 amino acids. This chain's CDR3 is CASSFQPPDRVSTEAFF. CDR3 DNA sequence: TGCGCCAGCAGCTTCCAACCTCCGGACAGGGTTAGCACTGAAGCTTTCTTT.

The sample holds many counts of this clone. The rearrangement uses TRBV6-2 or TRBV6-3 and TRBJ2-5; D is perhaps TRBD1 (5 bases). CDR1 and CDR2 from the germline V gene are MNHEY and SVGEGT. V was cut by 1 base and J by 1 base, with 7 bases left in between. The CDR3 runs to 14 residues. The CDR3 DNA reads as TGTGCCAGCAGTTACTGGGGCGGCCAAGAGACCCAGTACTTC. Its protein product is CASSYWGGQETQYF.